This entry lists 32 T cell receptor beta chains sequenced from one sample in a study of prognosis after radiotherapy for stage I lung cancer. With two-round multiplex PCR, TCR beta CDR3 sequences were amplified from genomic DNA. First-round PCR amplification was performed with primers specific to each TRBV and TRBJ gene. One entry per CDR3 protein, called by TCRdb with MiXCR from the multiplex PCR reads. Of fewer than 25,000 distinct CDR3 sequences listed, 36% are singletons. The sample was PBMCs, taken before or after stereotactic body radiation therapy (not recorded which). The receptors originated from a donor aged 50 or older with non-small cell lung cancer.

This clonotype was seen repeatedly, ten times or more. This chain joins TRBV5-8 and TRBJ2-2; D not certain. CDR1 and CDR2 (germline): SGHTS, YDEGEE. Between the trimmed V and J ends, which lost 0 bases and 9 bases, there was a span of 9 bases. The CDR3 runs 13 residues. CDR3 sequence reads: CASSLEEGRELFF. CDR3 sequence (DNA): TGTGCCAGCAGCTTGGAGGAAGGGAGGGAGCTGTTTTTT.

Only one count was recorded for this clonotype. Compared with germline, one end of the junction differs, possibly owing to a read error. Here the CDR3 reads CASSLGVSGANVQTF. In DNA, the CDR3 is TGTGCCAGCAGCTTAGGCGTCTCTGGGGCCAACGTCCAGACTTTT. The genes are TRBV7-3 and TRBJ2-6, with TRBD1 as a possible D gene (5 bases). Germline values: CDR1 SGHTA, CDR2 FQGTGA. The length of the CDR3 is 15 residues.

This clonotype was recorded many times. The J gene is TRBJ2-3, the V gene TRBV19; D call uncertain. Trimming left V 1 base short and J 2 bases short, with 7 bases between. The CDR3 consists of 14 residues. From germline, CDR1 is LNHDA and CDR2 SQIVND (reference sequence). The chain's CDR3 is CASSIGRNTDTQYF. For the CDR3, the DNA is TGTGCCAGTAGTATAGGCAGAAACACAGATACGCAGTATTTT.

To note about this clonotype: One end of the junction varies from germline; a read error may be responsible. J is TRBJ1-1 and V is TRBV12-3 or TRBV12-4; the match to TRBD1 covers 9 bases. CDR3 size: 14 residues. CDR3 sequence reads: CASSLSGQGTVAFF. The CDR3 DNA is TGTGCCAGCAGTTTAAGTGGACAGGGGACTGTAGCTTTCTTT.

This clonotype has at least ten counts. This chain links TRBV20-1 with TRBJ2-2, with D perhaps TRBD1 (7 bases). Trimming left V 6 bases short and J 5 bases short, with 22 bases between. In germline, CDR1 is DFQATT, CDR2 SNEGSKA (reference sequence). The CDR3 runs 16 residues. The chain's CDR3 is CSAPDPSRGATGELFF. CDR3 DNA: TGCAGTGCCCCCGACCCGAGCAGGGGGGCGACCGGGGAGCTGTTTTTT.

This clonotype was observed at least ten times. This rearrangement joins TRBV11-2 to TRBJ1-4; unclear D gene. CDR3 length: 14 residues. CDR1 SGHAT and CDR2 FQNNGV come from the germline V gene. The V end lost 2 bases, the J end lost 8 bases, and 12 bases lay between the germline ends. The CDR3 sequence is CASSLIGVEEKLFF. The DNA for the CDR3 is TGTGCCAGCAGCTTAATTGGGGTAGAGGAAAAACTGTTTTTT.

Comments on this clonotype: This could be a read error, since a much larger clone is one nucleotide away. This chain uses TRBV29-1 with TRBJ2-2; D might be TRBD1 (5 bases). The germline V and J ends were trimmed by 7 bases and 7 bases, with 13 bases remaining between them. Germline V gene lookup returns CDR1 SQVTM and CDR2 ANQGSEA. This CDR3 is built from 12 residues. The CDR3 reads CSGGRWGGELFF. CDR3 DNA sequence: TGCAGCGGGGGCCGGTGGGGCGGGGAGCTGTTTTTT.

This clonotype was seen only a few times. This chain links TRBV12-3 or TRBV12-4 with TRBJ2-5; D remains unclear. Trimming removed 3 bases at V and 9 bases at J, with 14 bases between. The CDR3 loop spans 13 amino acids. The CDR3 loop reads CASSLPFSEAQYF. CDR3 DNA: TGTGCCAGCAGTTTGCCGTTCTCCGAGGCCCAGTACTTC.

CDR3 region: CASSPSGRANNEQFF. Written as DNA, the CDR3 is TGTGCCAGCAGCCCTAGCGGGAGGGCCAACAATGAGCAGTTCTTC. V gene TRBV7-9 combines with J gene TRBJ2-1, with 12 bases matching TRBD2. This CDR3 is built from 15 residues. V was pared by 5 bases and J by 5 bases, with 4 bases of the junction left unmatched. From germline, CDR1 is SEHNR and CDR2 FQNEAQ (reference sequence).

This clonotype was detected ten times or more. The CDR3 DNA is TGTGCCAGCAGCCAGTCTAGCGGAGGCTACGAGCAGTACTTC. Its protein product is CASSQSSGGYEQYF. V is TRBV4-2 and J is TRBJ2-7, with TRBD2 matching over 7 bases. This CDR3 comprises 14 residues. Germline trimming cut 3 bases from V and 3 bases from J; bases unmatched to any gene: 5. Germline loops: CDR1 LGHNA, CDR2 YNFKEQ.

This clonotype was seen repeatedly, ten times or more. The genes are TRBV20-1 and TRBJ1-3; no clear D gene. The germline V gene has CDR1 DFQATT and CDR2 SNEGSKA (reference sequence). The CDR3 runs to 15 residues. V was clipped by 3 bases and J by 0 bases, with 12 bases between them. This chain's CDR3 is CSARASLGSGNTIYF. CDR3 sequence (DNA): TGCAGTGCTAGGGCTAGCTTAGGCTCTGGAAACACCATATATTTT.

This clonotype was detected ten times or more. The chain is built from TRBV10-3 and TRBJ2-7, with 7 nucleotides matching TRBD1. CDR1 is ENHRY, CDR2 SYGVKD, per germline. This CDR3 is 14 amino acids long. V shed 10 bases, J shed 5 bases, and the junction held 14 bases outside the gene matches. CDR3 sequence reads: CATRSGGVMNEQYF. CDR3 bases: TGTGCCACACGCTCAGGGGGAGTAATGAACGAGCAGTACTTC.

This clonotype showed up many times. The genes are TRBV7-3 and TRBJ2-1; TRBD2 matches at 11 bases. V dropped 3 bases and J dropped 12; count of bases not matched to a gene: 10. Germline lookup yields CDR1 SGHTA and CDR2 FQGTGA. This CDR3 is built from 15 residues. Here the CDR3 reads CASSLGLAGGEGQFF. CDR3 bases: TGTGCCAGCAGCTTGGGGCTAGCGGGAGGTGAAGGGCAGTTCTTC.

This clonotype was observed many times. The chain uses TRBV15 and TRBJ1-1; D ambiguous. Germline lookup yields CDR1 LNHNV and CDR2 YYDKDF (reference sequence). CDR3 size: 16 residues. Trimming removed 0 bases from V and 1 base from J, with 12 bases in between. CDR3 bases: TGTGCCACCAGCAGAGAAAGGGTGGAGGGGAACACTGAAGCTTTCTTT. This translates into CATSRERVEGNTEAFF.

This clonotype was observed many times. The chain joins TRBV18 to TRBJ1-2; perhaps TRBD1 as D (5 bases). Germline V gives CDR1 KGHSH, CDR2 LQKENI. The CDR3 is 14 amino acids. Trimming removed 4 bases from V and 6 bases from J, with 15 bases in between. CDR3 region: CASSLVSGQDGYTF. The CDR3 nucleotides are TGTGCCAGCTCACTCGTATCAGGGCAGGATGGCTACACCTTC.

The chain joins TRBV6-2 or TRBV6-3 to TRBJ1-1, with D perhaps TRBD1 (5 bases). The CDR3 spans 13 residues. The V end lost 6 bases, the J end lost 7 bases, and 15 bases lay between the germline ends. From germline, CDR1 is MNHEY and CDR2 SVGEGT. This CDR3 reads CASRSTVYFEAFF. CDR3 in DNA: TGTGCCAGCAGATCGACAGTATACTTTGAAGCTTTCTTT.

The chain links TRBV9 to TRBJ2-1, with unresolved D. V lost 0 bases and J lost 2, with 9 bases in between. Germline lookup yields CDR1 SGDLS and CDR2 YYNGEE. CDR3 length equals 15 residues. CDR3 DNA: TGTGCCAGCAGCGTAGGCTACTCTCCCTACAATGAGCAGTTCTTC. Residues: CASSVGYSPYNEQFF.

Notes on this clonotype: A read error may account for a junction end that differs from germline. The V and J genes are TRBV9 and TRBJ1-2; 9 nucleotides agree with TRBD1. CDR3 size: 16 residues. The germline V gene encodes CDR1 SGDLS and CDR2 YYNGEE. CDR3 in amino acids: CASSYSKYTGGYVYTF. The DNA for the CDR3 is TGTGCCAGCAGTTACTCGAAGTATACAGGGGGCTATGTCTACACCTTC.

This clonotype was seen repeatedly, ten times or more. The gene calls are TRBV7-9 and TRBJ1-4, with TRBD1 identical over 9 bases. The germline gives CDR1 SEHNR, CDR2 FQNEAQ (reference sequence). This CDR3 is built from 15 residues. V lost 4 bases, J lost 10 bases, and 10 bases stayed unmatched. CDR3 amino acids: CASSSQGQGLGKLFF. The CDR3 region has the DNA TGTGCCAGCAGCTCGCAGGGACAGGGATTGGGAAAACTGTTTTTT.

This clonotype was picked up many times. The chain employs TRBV2 and TRBJ2-5; TRBD2 agrees at 7 bases. Trimming removed 2 bases from V and 5 bases from J; junction bases left unmatched: 11. CDR3 length: 16 residues. Germline V CDR1 and CDR2: SNHLY, FYNNEI. The CDR3 reads CASSENSGSRWETQYF. CDR3 nucleotide sequence: TGTGCCAGCAGTGAAAATAGCGGGTCTAGATGGGAGACCCAGTACTTC.

This clonotype occurred once. The chain recombines TRBV19 with TRBJ1-5; 7 bases match TRBD1. Trimming removed 9 bases from V and 3 bases from J; junction bases left unmatched: 14. The CDR3 has 16 residues. Germline V gene data show CDR1 as LNHDA and CDR2 as SQIVND (reference sequence). The CDR3 spells CASRVLGQYINQPQHF. DNA of the CDR3: TGTGCCAGCCGCGTCCTGGGACAGTATATCAATCAGCCCCAGCATTTT.

In the case of this clonotype: It differs at one base from a far larger clone, so likely a read error. The chain recombines TRBV6-9 with TRBJ2-7; D call uncertain. This CDR3 has 14 residues. CDR1 and CDR2 (germline): MNHGY, SVAAGI. Deletions cut 5 bases from V and 3 bases from J, with 14 bases between. CDR3 DNA: TGTGCCAGCAGTCACGATTACCGTGGCTACGAGCAGTACTTC. Residues: CASSHDYRGYEQYF.

This clonotype was observed at least ten times. The V and J genes are TRBV20-1 and TRBJ1-1, with D hard to call. The CDR3 is 16 amino acids. V was trimmed by 0 bases and J by 1 base, leaving 15 bases between them. Germline V gene lookup returns CDR1 DFQATT and CDR2 SNEGSKA (reference sequence). DNA of the CDR3: TGCAGTGCTAGAGATCCATCCGCCAGAGAGAACACTGAAGCTTTCTTT. Translating gives CSARDPSARENTEAFF.

This clonotype was counted at least ten times. A far larger clone is one nucleotide away, so this likely arose from a read error. The chain has TRBV6-9 and TRBJ2-1; 9 positions match TRBD2. CDR1 and CDR2 (germline): MNHGY, SVAAGI. V shed 4 bases, J shed 8 bases, and the junction held 12 bases outside the gene matches. There are 16 residues in the CDR3. This chain's CDR3 is CASSSSAGGPDDEQFF. The DNA of the CDR3 is TGTGCCAGCAGTTCATCGGCGGGAGGGCCGGACGATGAGCAGTTCTTC.

This clonotype qualifies as medium-sized. The chain carries TRBV6-1 and TRBJ2-2; 11 bases match TRBD2. Germline CDR1 is MNHNS and CDR2 is SASEGT. The trim removed 6 bases at V and 6 bases at J, leaving 3 bases unmatched. This CDR3 is built from 14 residues. For the CDR3, the DNA is TGTGCCAGCAGCTTAGCGGGAGGGGCCGGGGAGCTGTTTTTT. This encodes CASSLAGGAGELFF.

The CDR3 DNA sequence: TGTGCCAGCAGTCCCAGGCTCGGGACCGATCTTGACACCATATATTTT. It is translated as CASSPRLGTDLDTIYF. V gene TRBV28 combines with J gene TRBJ1-3; D possibly corresponds to TRBD1 (5 bases). CDR3 size: 16 residues. The V and J ends lost 5 bases and 8 bases respectively, with 22 bases between them. Germline V CDR1 and CDR2: MDHEN, SYDVKM. Supplemented by reference TRBV28 and TRBJ1-3, the full variable domain reads DVKVTQSSRYLVKRTGEKVFLECVQDMDHENMFWYRQDPGLGLRLIYFSYDVKMKEKGDIPEGYSVSREKKERFSLILESASTNQTSMYLCASSPRLGTDLDTIYFGEGSWLTVV.

A word on this clonotype: With a far larger clone one base away, a read error is the likely cause. This chain joins TRBV6-2 or TRBV6-3 and TRBJ1-2; D gene unclear. Germline assignment: CDR1 MNHEY and CDR2 SVGEGT. Trimming left V 6 bases short and J 8 bases short, with 16 bases between. The CDR3 totals 13 residues. The CDR3 region is CASSSNTASGYTF. The CDR3 region has the DNA TGTGCCAGCAGCAGCAACACGGCTTCGGGCTACACCTTC.

The sample holds many counts of this clonotype. This rearrangement joins TRBV5-1 to TRBJ2-7; the D is unclear. Trimming took off 2 bases at V and 3 bases at J, with 9 bases between the two ends. Germline CDR1 SGHRS, CDR2 YFSETQ. This CDR3 is built from 13 residues. The CDR3 here is CASSLGLNYEQYF. In DNA form, the CDR3 reads TGCGCCAGCAGCTTAGGCCTAAACTACGAGCAGTACTTC.

This clonotype was observed a handful of times. A much larger clone lies one base from this, so it may be a read error. The chain carries TRBV20-1 and TRBJ1-4; D is unclear. Germline V lookup: CDR1 DFQATT, CDR2 SNEGSKA (reference sequence). The CDR3 consists of 14 residues. The CDR3 DNA reads TGCAGTGCTAGAGGCTCTTCAACTAATGAAGAACTGTTTTTT. This codes for CSARGSSTNEELFF.

V is TRBV6-5 and J is TRBJ1-2; D not certain. Germline V CDR1 and CDR2: MNHEY, SVGAGI. Trimming left V 0 bases short and J 3 bases short, with 17 bases between. This CDR3 contains 17 residues. CDR3 in amino acids: CASSYSKSGDGYYGYTF. CDR3 sequence (DNA): TGTGCCAGCAGTTACTCGAAGTCCGGCGACGGGTACTATGGCTACACCTTC.

This clonotype was picked up many times. The chain recombines TRBV24-1 with TRBJ1-2, with 10 bases identical to TRBD1. V lost 5 bases to trimming and J lost 8 bases; unmatched junction nucleotides: 10. Germline CDR1 KGHDR, CDR2 SFDVKD. This CDR3 spans 15 amino acids. The chain's CDR3 is CATSGPTGGRDGYTF. CDR3 DNA sequence: TGTGCCACCAGTGGCCCGACAGGGGGCCGGGACGGCTACACCTTC.

Details on this clonotype: This is likely a read error, given that the CDR3 carries no conserved phenylalanine or tryptophan at its end. The DNA is omitted, as the CDR3 cannot be located on it reliably, and the CDR3 follows TCRdb's listing. V and J are TRBV20-1 and TRBJ2-1; whether TRBD2, the table's D call, matches the DNA was not checked. Germline values: CDR1 DFQATT, CDR2 SNEGSKA (reference sequence). Termini included, the CDR3 measures 15 amino acids. CDR3: CSARVLAGGYNEQLL.